The clone carrying this T cell receptor (beta chain) appeared a few times. Trimming at V came to 5 bases and at J to 7 bases, leaving 15 bases not matched to a gene. Germline V gene data show CDR1 as SGHTA and CDR2 as FQGNSA. CDR3 length: 17 residues. The record originates from a study of early T cells in non-severe SARS-CoV-2 infection. Study-level information: The authors sequenced bulk RNA from unsorted whole blood, leaving chains unpaired.

From the 5' RACE reads, TCRdb called clonotypes with MiXCR, one entry per CDR3 protein. The table includes 85,000 to 100,000 distinct CDR3 sequences, approximately 11% detected once. This clonotype was obtained from an adult who was a healthcare worker with PCR-confirmed SARS-CoV-2 infection or an uninfected control (not recorded which). Sequenced here: whole blood, sampled at baseline. The gene calls are TRBV7-2 and TRBJ1-4; 8 nucleotides match TRBD1. DNA of the CDR3: TGTGCCAGCAGCGCGATAGGCCAGGGGGCGCTTAGTGAAAAACTGTTTTTT. This gives the protein CASSAIGQGALSEKLFF.